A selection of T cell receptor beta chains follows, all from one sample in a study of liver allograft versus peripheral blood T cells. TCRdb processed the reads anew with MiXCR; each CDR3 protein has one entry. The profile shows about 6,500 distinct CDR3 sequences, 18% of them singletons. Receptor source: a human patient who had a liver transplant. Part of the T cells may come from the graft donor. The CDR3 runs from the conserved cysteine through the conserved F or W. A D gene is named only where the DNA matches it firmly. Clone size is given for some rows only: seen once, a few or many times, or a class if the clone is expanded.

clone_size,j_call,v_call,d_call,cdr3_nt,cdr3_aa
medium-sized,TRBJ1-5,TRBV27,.,TGTGCCAGCAGTTTACCCGGGGACCATCAGCCCCAGCATTTT,CASSLPGDHQPQHF
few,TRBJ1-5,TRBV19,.,TGTGCCAGTAGGGGGGTGCCCTACCTATATAGCAATCAGCCCCAGCATTTT,CASRGVPYLYSNQPQHF
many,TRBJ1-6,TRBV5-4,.,TGTGCCAGCAGCTTGCAACGCGGAACACCCCTCCACTTT,CASSLQRGTPLHF
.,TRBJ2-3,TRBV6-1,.,TGTGCCAGCAGTGTAGGGTTTAGCTCCACAGATACGCAGTATTTT,CASSVGFSSTDTQYF
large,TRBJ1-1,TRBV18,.,TGTGCCAGCTCACCACGCATACCAGGACAGAACACTGAAGCTTTCTTT,CASSPRIPGQNTEAFF
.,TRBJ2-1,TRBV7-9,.,TGTGCCAGCAGCTCCGGTTCCAATGAGCAGTTCTTC,CASSSGSNEQFF
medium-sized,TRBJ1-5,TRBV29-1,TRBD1,TGCAGCGTTGATACAGGGGAGAGCAATCAGCCCCAGCATTTT,CSVDTGESNQPQHF
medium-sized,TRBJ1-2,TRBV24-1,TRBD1,TGTGCCACCAGTGCCACAGGGGTAAACTATGGCTACACCTTC,CATSATGVNYGYTF
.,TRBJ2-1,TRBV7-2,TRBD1,TGTGCCAGCAGCACCGGCCCTGGGACAGGGAACAATGAGCAGTTCTTC,CASSTGPGTGNNEQFF
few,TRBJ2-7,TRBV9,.,TGTGCCAGCAGCGTATCCGGGGGAGCCCACGAGCAGTACTTC,CASSVSGGAHEQYF
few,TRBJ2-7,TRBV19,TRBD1,TGTGCCAGTAGTCTACGTCCCGGGACAGGGACCTTCAACTACGAGCAGTACTTC,CASSLRPGTGTFNYEQYF
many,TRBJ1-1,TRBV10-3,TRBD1,TGTGCCACCAAGGACAGGGATTATGTGAGGAACACTGAAGCTTTCTTT,CATKDRDYVRNTEAFF
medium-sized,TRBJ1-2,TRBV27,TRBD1,TGTGCCAGCAGTCCCCGGACAGGGGTCTATGGCTACACCTTC,CASSPRTGVYGYTF
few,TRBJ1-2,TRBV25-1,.,TGTGCCAGCAGTGATATTGGTGGGCTCTATGGCTACACCTTC,CASSDIGGLYGYTF
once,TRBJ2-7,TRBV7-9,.,TGTGCCAGCAGCCCAAAGGGACGGAGCTCCTACGAGCAGTACTTC,CASSPKGRSSYEQYF
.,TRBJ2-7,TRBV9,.,TGTGCCAGCAGCGGAGAGGGGCGGGGGCTCTACGAGCAGTACTTC,CASSGEGRGLYEQYF
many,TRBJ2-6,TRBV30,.,TGTGCCTGCGACACCTCTGGGGCCAACGTCCTGACTTTC,CACDTSGANVLTF
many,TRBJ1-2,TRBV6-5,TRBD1,TGTGCCAGCAGTTCCCGACAGGGTGTCTATGGCTACACCTTC,CASSSRQGVYGYTF
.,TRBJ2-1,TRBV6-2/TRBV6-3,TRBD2,TGTGCCAGCAGTTACCAAAGTGAGGGGCCGGGAGGTGAGCAGTTCTTC,CASSYQSEGPGGEQFF
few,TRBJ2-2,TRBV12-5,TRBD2,TGTGCTAGTGGCCCTACCTTTGGGGGAGGGACCGGGGAGCTGTTTTTT,CASGPTFGGGTGELFF
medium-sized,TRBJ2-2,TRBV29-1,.,TGCAGCGTTGGAAGGGTGAACACCGGGGAGCTGTTTTTT,CSVGRVNTGELFF
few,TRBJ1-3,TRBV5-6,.,TGTGCCAGCAGCTTGCTGTTCTCTGGAAACACCATATATTTT,CASSLLFSGNTIYF
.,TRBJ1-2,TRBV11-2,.,TGTGCCATCGGCCGGGGCCTCCATGGCTACACCTTC,CAIGRGLHGYTF
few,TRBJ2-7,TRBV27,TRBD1,TGTGCCAGCAGTCCCGGACAGGGGCTGGCCTACGAGCAGTACTTC,CASSPGQGLAYEQYF
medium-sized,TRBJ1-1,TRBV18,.,TGTGCCAGCTCACCAAAGAGGTGGGGTTCTGAAGCTTTCTTT,CASSPKRWGSEAFF
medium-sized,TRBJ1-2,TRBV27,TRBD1,TGTGCCAGCTCCCCGCGGACAGGGACACCCAACTATGGCTACACCTTC,CASSPRTGTPNYGYTF
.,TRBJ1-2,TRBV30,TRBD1,TGTGCCTGGACCCTTACAGGGGACCATGGCTACACCTTC,CAWTLTGDHGYTF
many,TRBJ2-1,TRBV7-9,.,TGTGCCAGCAGCTTCCCGGACGTAAACTACAATGAGCAGTTCTTC,CASSFPDVNYNEQFF
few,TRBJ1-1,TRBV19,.,TGTGCCAGTGGGCGGGAGGAGGCTGAAGCTTTCTTT,CASGREEAEAFF
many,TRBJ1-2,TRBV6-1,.,TGTGCCAGCAGTGAAGGTGCGGTTGGGGGCTACACCTTC,CASSEGAVGGYTF
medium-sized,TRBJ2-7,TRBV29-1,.,TGCAGCGTTGAACTTCCCACGTCCTACGAGCAGTACTTC,CSVELPTSYEQYF
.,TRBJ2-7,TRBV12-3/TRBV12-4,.,TGTGCCAGCAGTTTCGGCCCCTACGAGCAGTACTTC,CASSFGPYEQYF
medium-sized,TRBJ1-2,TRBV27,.,TGTGCCAGCAGTTCTCGCAGGGGAGTCTCTGGCTACACCTTC,CASSSRRGVSGYTF
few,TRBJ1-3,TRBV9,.,TGTGCCAGCAGCGTACCTGGAAACACCATATATTTT,CASSVPGNTIYF
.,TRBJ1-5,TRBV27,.,TGTGCCAGCGGCCATCAGCCCCAGCATTTT,CASGHQPQHF
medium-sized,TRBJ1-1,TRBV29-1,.,TGCAGCGTAAGCGTCGGGAACACTGAAGCTTTCTTT,CSVSVGNTEAFF
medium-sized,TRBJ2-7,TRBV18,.,TGTGCCAGCTCAACGGACAGTTTCTACGAGCAGTACTTC,CASSTDSFYEQYF